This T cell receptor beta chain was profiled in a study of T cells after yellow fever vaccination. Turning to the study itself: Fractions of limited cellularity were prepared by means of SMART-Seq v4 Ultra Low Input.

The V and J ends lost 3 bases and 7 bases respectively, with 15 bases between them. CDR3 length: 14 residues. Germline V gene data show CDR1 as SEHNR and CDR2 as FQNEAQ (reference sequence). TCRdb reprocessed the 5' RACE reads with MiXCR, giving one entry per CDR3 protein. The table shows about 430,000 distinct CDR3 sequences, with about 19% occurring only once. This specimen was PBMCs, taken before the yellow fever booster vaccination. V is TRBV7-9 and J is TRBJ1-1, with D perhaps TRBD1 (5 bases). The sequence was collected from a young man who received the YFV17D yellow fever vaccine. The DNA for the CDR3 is TGTGCCAGCAGCTTGGGGCTCGGGGGGAATGAAGCTTTCTTT. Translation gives CASSLGLGGNEAFF. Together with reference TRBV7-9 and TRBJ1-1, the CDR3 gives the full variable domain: DTGVSQNPRHKITKRGQNVTFRCDPISEHNRLYWYRQTLGQGPEFLTYFQNEAQLEKSRLLSDRFSAERPKGSFSTLEIQRTEQGDSAMYLCASSLGLGGNEAFFGQGTRLTVV.